These T cell receptor beta chains were read from a single sample in a study of graft-versus-host responses after intestinal transplantation. These receptors lack a known antigen. Produced via immunoSEQ multiplex PCR; TCRdb's table is partial and in-frame only. The sample has approximately 70,000 clones, 89% seen once. The sequenced sample was unstimulated CD8+ T cells sorted from spleen or lymph node cells, obtained before intestinal transplant. The source is a human donor who received an intestinal transplant. Both conserved end residues are part of each CDR3. The D gene is left open where the match is weak. Expanded clones get a size class; other rows say once, few or many, or leave the size out.

J gene | clone size | V gene | D gene | CDR3 DNA | CDR3 protein
TRBJ1-1 | - | TRBV12-5 | - | TGTGCTAGTGCCCTCCCCGACATGAACACTGAAGCTTTCTTT | CASALPDMNTEAFF
TRBJ1-5 | - | TRBV2 | - | TGTGCCAGCCGGGGGAGGGACCATCAGCCCCAGCATTTT | CASRGRDHQPQHF
TRBJ2-1 | - | TRBV6-1 | TRBD2 | TGTGCCAGCAGTGAAGTTTCTAGCGGGAGCGCTGAGCAGTTCTTC | CASSEVSSGSAEQFF
TRBJ1-1 | few | TRBV28 | - | TGTGCCAGCAGTCCCCAGAACACTGAAGCTTTCTTT | CASSPQNTEAFF
TRBJ2-7 | - | TRBV7-6 | TRBD2 | TGTGCCAGCAGCTTAGCCCAGGTCGGGGGGAACGAGCAGTACTTC | CASSLAQVGGNEQYF
TRBJ2-3 | - | TRBV29-1 | TRBD2 | TGCAGCGCCCTGGGACTAGCGGGAGCGAAGGAAAGCACAGATACGCAGTATTTT | CSALGLAGAKESTDTQYF
TRBJ2-7 | - | TRBV6-5 | TRBD1 | TGTGCCAGCAGTTACTACGGACAGGGATCCCACGAGCAGTACTTC | CASSYYGQGSHEQYF
TRBJ2-1 | once | TRBV7-6 | - | TGTGCCAGCAGCTTAGACACTAGCAGCCCGCCTAGGTTCTTC | CASSLDTSSPPRFF
TRBJ2-1 | - | TRBV27 | TRBD2 | TGTGCCACCAAAGAGCGGGAGGGCTACAATGAGCAGTTCTTC | CATKEREGYNEQFF
TRBJ2-4 | - | TRBV29-1 | - | TGCAGCGTTGTGTCGGCCAGGCCCTACGACATTCAGTACTTC | CSVVSARPYDIQYF
TRBJ1-2 | - | TRBV4-1 | - | TGCGCCAGCAGCCGCCTCCCCGGCTATGGCTACACCTTC | CASSRLPGYGYTF
TRBJ2-2 | - | TRBV4-1 | TRBD2 | TGCGCCAGCGAAGGGCGGGAGGGCCCCTACACCGGGGAGCTGTTTTTT | CASEGREGPYTGELFF
TRBJ2-3 | few | TRBV6-4 | TRBD2 | TGTGCCAGCAGTGACGGACTAGCGGGAGATACGCAGTATTTT | CASSDGLAGDTQYF
TRBJ2-7 | - | TRBV5-1 | TRBD1 | TGCGCCAGCAGCTCGACCATAATCAATGACAGGGCCGACGAGCAGTACTTC | CASSSTIINDRADEQYF
TRBJ2-4 | - | TRBV20-1 | - | TGCAGTGCTAGATCTAAAAACATTCAGTACTTC | CSARSKNIQYF
TRBJ2-7 | once | TRBV5-5 | - | TGTGCCAGCAGCTTCCGAAAGGACAGCATCTCCTACGAGCAGTACTTC | CASSFRKDSISYEQYF
TRBJ2-1 | - | TRBV10-1 | - | TGCGCCAGCAGTGAATCGGAGGGCCCAAACAATGAGCAGTTCTTC | CASSESEGPNNEQFF
TRBJ2-7 | - | TRBV5-5 | TRBD2 | TGTGCCAGCAGCCAAGGACTAGCGGGCTTAAAGGGCTACGAGCAGTACTTC | CASSQGLAGLKGYEQYF
TRBJ1-1 | - | TRBV4-1 | - | TGCGCCAGCAGCCAAAGTTCCGAAGGGGGTTGGACTGAAGCTTTCTTT | CASSQSSEGGWTEAFF
TRBJ2-3 | - | TRBV7-2 | TRBD2 | TGTGCCAGCACCCCTCAGGGACTAGCGGGAGATGGGGCGTGGTATACGCAGTATTTT | CASTPQGLAGDGAWYTQYF
TRBJ1-2 | - | TRBV10-3 | - | TGTGCCGCACAGGAGCTAAACTATGGCTACACCTTC | CAAQELNYGYTF
TRBJ1-2 | - | TRBV4-1 | - | TGCGCCAGCAGCCAGAGTTCTAACAGGGTTTATGGCTACACCTTC | CASSQSSNRVYGYTF
TRBJ2-1 | - | TRBV28 | TRBD1 | TGTGCCAGCAGCCCGGGACAGCCAGACTACAATGAGCAGTTCTTC | CASSPGQPDYNEQFF
TRBJ1-1 | - | TRBV30 | - | TGTGCCTGGAAACATAAAGGGGACACTGAAGCTTTCTTT | CAWKHKGDTEAFF
TRBJ2-3 | - | TRBV29-1 | TRBD2 | TGCAGCAGTTCGGGGGGAGTGGGGCCCACAGATACGCAGTATTTT | CSSSGGVGPTDTQYF
TRBJ2-7 | - | TRBV6-1 | - | TGTGCCAGCTCCGCGGTGTGGCGGAGCTCCTACGAGCAGTACTTC | CASSAVWRSSYEQYF
TRBJ2-2 | - | TRBV27 | TRBD2 | TGTGCCAGCAGTTTGTCTTTTGTAGGGGAGGGCACCGGGGAGCTGTTTTTT | CASSLSFVGEGTGELFF